Listed below are T cell receptor beta chains from one sample, sequenced in a study of blood T cell repertoires in COVID-19. The table came from immunoSEQ multiplex PCR; TCRdb's copy has only in-frame clones and leaves some out. The sample has over 100,000 clones, 60% to 85% seen once. The sequenced sample consisted of peripheral blood. These receptors came from a human donor in a cohort sampled during active or convalescent COVID-19. CDR3s include the opening cysteine and the closing phenylalanine or tryptophan.

cdr3_aa j_call v_call
CASSSRTGPYEQYF TRBJ2-7 TRBV28
CASSLTRANTEAFF TRBJ1-1 TRBV11-2
CASSYSKWGPDTQYF TRBJ2-3 TRBV6-5
CASSSTGGSNQPQHF TRBJ1-5 TRBV28
CASSLAWPGNEQFF TRBJ2-1 TRBV7-9
CATRWRAHQETQYF TRBJ2-5 TRBV15
CASRTLPGGGYGYTF TRBJ1-2 TRBV6-5
CASSIGSGAKGTNEKLFF TRBJ1-4 TRBV19
CASSLAHLGGSTDTQYF TRBJ2-3 TRBV7-8
CASSRYLRDRATDSYEQYF TRBJ2-7 TRBV4-3
CASSLDGGSVYEQYF TRBJ2-7 TRBV5-1
CASSSWDRGLRQPQHF TRBJ1-5 TRBV28
CASSRTGAQYEQYF TRBJ2-7 TRBV18
CASSARTGGAETQYF TRBJ2-5 TRBV19
CASSRQRGGTDTQYF TRBJ2-3 TRBV5-8
CASSDRDMGLDGYTF TRBJ1-2 TRBV6-1
CASSSTGGSTGELFF TRBJ2-2 TRBV7-9
CASSQPRRDTMNTEAFF TRBJ1-1 TRBV3-1/TRBV3-2
CASSRDRAYQETQYF TRBJ2-5 TRBV18
CASSLSYRGGYTF TRBJ1-2 TRBV27
CASSYSTGIYNEQFF TRBJ2-1 TRBV6-5
CASRILAGVYNEQFF TRBJ2-1 TRBV6-5
CASSLGQGYGYTF TRBJ1-2 TRBV18
CASSLTNLAKNIQYF TRBJ2-4 TRBV11-2
CASSLARGQLNYGYTF TRBJ1-2 TRBV7-2
CASSWTGTYNEQFF TRBJ2-1 TRBV7-2
CASSLGGLNTYEQYF TRBJ2-7 TRBV11-3
CASSHTVDYGYTF TRBJ1-2 TRBV7-9
CASSILGGSPLHF TRBJ1-6 TRBV19
CASSEIVGPRGSNEQFF TRBJ2-1 TRBV28
CASSRFPGTQRTDTQYF TRBJ2-3 TRBV13
CASSVATLAGNTDTQYF TRBJ2-3 TRBV9
CASSLRRGDGETQYF TRBJ2-5 TRBV7-2
CASSPTGQGINSPLHF TRBJ1-6 TRBV18
CASSRGYGNTIYF TRBJ1-3 TRBV6-5
CASSIRQGQETQYF TRBJ2-5 TRBV7-9
CASSLSSGGFNEQFF TRBJ2-1 TRBV7-9
CASSLKGQVGEQYF TRBJ2-7 TRBV7-9
CASSPRQGVGRKDASETQYF TRBJ2-5 TRBV4-1
CASSPATAVGYYSNQPQHF TRBJ1-5 TRBV18
CASSLVAGDYEQYF TRBJ2-7 TRBV7-2
CASSMAGAAKNIQYF TRBJ2-4 TRBV19
CASSKTGVYQPQHF TRBJ1-5 TRBV6-5
CASSFYQGTIYF TRBJ1-3 TRBV12-3/TRBV12-4
CANCPDRPNEKLFF TRBJ1-4 TRBV6-4
CASSQNSGGAIEQFF TRBJ2-1 TRBV3-1/TRBV3-2
CASGDSSGLQETQYF TRBJ2-5 TRBV12-5
CASSLGNRVGYGYTF TRBJ1-2 TRBV5-1